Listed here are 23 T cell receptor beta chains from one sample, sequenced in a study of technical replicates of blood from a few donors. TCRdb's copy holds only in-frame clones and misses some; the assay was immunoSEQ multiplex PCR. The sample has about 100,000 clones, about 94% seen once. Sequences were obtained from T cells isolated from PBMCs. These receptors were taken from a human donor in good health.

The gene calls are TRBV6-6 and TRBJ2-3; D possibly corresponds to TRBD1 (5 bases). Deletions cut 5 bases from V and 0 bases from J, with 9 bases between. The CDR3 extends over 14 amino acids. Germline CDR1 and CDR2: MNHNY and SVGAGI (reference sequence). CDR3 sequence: CASSRQPSTDTQYF. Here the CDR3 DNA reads TGTGCCAGCAGTAGACAGCCTAGCACAGATACGCAGTATTTT.

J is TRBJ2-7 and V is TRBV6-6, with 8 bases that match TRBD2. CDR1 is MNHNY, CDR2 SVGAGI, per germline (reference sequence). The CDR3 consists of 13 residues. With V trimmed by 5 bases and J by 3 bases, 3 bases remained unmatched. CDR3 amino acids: CASSPTSDYEQYF. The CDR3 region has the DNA TGTGCCAGCAGTCCGACTAGCGACTACGAGCAGTACTTC.

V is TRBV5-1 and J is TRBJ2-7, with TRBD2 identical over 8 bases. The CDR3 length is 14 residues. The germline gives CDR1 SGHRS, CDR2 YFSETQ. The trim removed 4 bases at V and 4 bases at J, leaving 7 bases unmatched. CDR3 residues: CASSTTSDLYEQYF. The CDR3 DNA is TGCGCCAGCAGCACGACTAGCGACTTGTACGAGCAGTACTTC.

The CDR3 DNA sequence: TGTGCCAGCAGTCCCAACAGGGCTTACTACGAGCAGTACTTC. Its translation is CASSPNRAYYEQYF. This chain joins TRBV27 and TRBJ2-7, with D tentatively TRBD1 (6 bases). Germline V gene sequence: CDR1 MNHEY, CDR2 SMNVEV (reference sequence). Trimming shortened V by 5 bases and J by 3 bases, and 14 bases separated the two germline ends. The length of the CDR3 is 14 residues.

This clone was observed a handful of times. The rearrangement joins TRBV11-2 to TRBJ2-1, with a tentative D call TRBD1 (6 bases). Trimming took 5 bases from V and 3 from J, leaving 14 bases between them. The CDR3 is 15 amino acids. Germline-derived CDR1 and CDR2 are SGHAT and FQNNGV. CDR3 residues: CASSPLTGNYNEQFF. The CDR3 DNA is TGTGCCAGCAGCCCTCTGACAGGTAACTACAATGAGCAGTTCTTC.

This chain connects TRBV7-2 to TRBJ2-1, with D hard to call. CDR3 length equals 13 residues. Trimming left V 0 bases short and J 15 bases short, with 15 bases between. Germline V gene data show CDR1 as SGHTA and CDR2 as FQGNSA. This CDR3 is CASSLAGSSAPFF. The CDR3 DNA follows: TGTGCCAGCAGCTTAGCGGGCTCCTCGGCTCCGTTCTTC.

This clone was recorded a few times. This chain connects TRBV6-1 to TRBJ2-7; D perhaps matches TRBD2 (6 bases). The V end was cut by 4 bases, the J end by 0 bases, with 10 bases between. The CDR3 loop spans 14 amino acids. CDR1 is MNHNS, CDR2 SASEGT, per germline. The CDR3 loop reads CASSGRDGSYEQYF. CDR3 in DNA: TGTGCCAGCAGTGGGAGGGACGGCTCCTACGAGCAGTACTTC.

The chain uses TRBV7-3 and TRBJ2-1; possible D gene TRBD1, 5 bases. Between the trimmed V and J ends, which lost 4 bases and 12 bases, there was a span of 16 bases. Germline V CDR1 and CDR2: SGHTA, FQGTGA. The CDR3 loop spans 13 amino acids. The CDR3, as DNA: TGTGCCAGCAGCTCCCAGGGTCCACTGGGGCAGTTCTTC. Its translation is CASSSQGPLGQFF.

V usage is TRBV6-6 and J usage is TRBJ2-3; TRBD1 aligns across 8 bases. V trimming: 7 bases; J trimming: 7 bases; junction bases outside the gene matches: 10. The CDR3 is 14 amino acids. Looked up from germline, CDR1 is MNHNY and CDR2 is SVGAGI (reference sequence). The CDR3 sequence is CASNTGQGVHTQYF. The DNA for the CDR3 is TGTGCCAGCAATACTGGACAGGGAGTACATACGCAGTATTTT.

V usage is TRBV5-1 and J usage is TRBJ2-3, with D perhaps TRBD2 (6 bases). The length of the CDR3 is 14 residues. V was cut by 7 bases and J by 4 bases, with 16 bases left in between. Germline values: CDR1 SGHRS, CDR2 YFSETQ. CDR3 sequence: CASRTSPGPDTQYF. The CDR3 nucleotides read TGCGCCAGCCGAACTAGCCCCGGTCCAGATACGCAGTATTTT.

This chain's CDR3 is CACPQGPDNSPLHF. The CDR3 coding sequence is TGTGCCTGCCCCCAGGGTCCCGATAATTCACCCCTCCACTTT. The chain carries TRBV30 and TRBJ1-6, with D perhaps TRBD1 (5 bases). Germline-derived CDR1 and CDR2 are GTSNPN and SVGIG (reference sequence). Trimming pared 6 bases from V and 5 bases from J, leaving 14 bases between. This CDR3 is built from 14 residues.

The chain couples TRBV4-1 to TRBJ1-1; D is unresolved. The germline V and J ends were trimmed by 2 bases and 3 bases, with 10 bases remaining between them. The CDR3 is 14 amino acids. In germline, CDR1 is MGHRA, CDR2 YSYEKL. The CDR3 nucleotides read TGCGCCAGCAGCCAAATCTTGGGAGACACTGAAGCTTTCTTT. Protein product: CASSQILGDTEAFF.

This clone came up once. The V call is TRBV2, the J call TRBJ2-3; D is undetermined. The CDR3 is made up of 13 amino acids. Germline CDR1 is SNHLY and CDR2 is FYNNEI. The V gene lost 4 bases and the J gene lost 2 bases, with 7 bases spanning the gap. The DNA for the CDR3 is TGTGCCAGCAGTGTTGCGGACACAGATACGCAGTATTTT. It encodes CASSVADTDTQYF.

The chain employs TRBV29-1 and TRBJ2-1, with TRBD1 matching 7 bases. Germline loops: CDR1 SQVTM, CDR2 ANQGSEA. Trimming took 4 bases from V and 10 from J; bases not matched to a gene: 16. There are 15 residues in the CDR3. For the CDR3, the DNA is TGCAGCGTTGCCCGGCTGATTACAGGGGAGAGGGAGCAGTTCTTC. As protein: CSVARLITGEREQFF.

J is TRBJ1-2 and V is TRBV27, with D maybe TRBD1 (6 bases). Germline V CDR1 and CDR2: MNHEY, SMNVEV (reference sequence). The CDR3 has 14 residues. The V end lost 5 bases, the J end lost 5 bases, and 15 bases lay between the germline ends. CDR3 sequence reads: CASSPNPTGYGYTF. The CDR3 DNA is TGTGCCAGCAGTCCCAACCCAACAGGGTATGGCTACACCTTC.

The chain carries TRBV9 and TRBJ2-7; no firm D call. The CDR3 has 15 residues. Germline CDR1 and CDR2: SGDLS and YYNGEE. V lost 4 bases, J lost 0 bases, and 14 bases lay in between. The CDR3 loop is CASSPPGADSYEQYF. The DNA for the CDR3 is TGTGCCAGCAGCCCCCCTGGTGCAGACTCCTACGAGCAGTACTTC.

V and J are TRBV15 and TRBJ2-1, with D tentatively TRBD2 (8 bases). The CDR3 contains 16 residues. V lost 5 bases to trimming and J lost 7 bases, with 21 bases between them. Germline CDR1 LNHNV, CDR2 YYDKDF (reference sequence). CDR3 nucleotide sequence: TGTGCCACCAGCGGTTACAGGGGACTAGAATCGAATGAGCAGTTCTTC. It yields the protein CATSGYRGLESNEQFF.

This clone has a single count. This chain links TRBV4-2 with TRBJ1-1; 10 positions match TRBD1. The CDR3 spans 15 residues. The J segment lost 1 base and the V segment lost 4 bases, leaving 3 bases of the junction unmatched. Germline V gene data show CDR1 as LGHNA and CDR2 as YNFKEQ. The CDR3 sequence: CASSPGDRGNTEAFF. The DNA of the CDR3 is TGTGCCAGCAGCCCTGGGGACAGGGGGAACACTGAAGCTTTCTTT.

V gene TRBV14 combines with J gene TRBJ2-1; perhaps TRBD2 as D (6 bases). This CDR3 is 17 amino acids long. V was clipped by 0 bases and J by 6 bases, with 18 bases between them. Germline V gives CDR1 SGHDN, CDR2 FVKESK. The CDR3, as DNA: TGTGCCAGCAGCCAAGATCCGCTGGGGGGATATATCAATGAGCAGTTCTTC. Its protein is CASSQDPLGGYINEQFF.

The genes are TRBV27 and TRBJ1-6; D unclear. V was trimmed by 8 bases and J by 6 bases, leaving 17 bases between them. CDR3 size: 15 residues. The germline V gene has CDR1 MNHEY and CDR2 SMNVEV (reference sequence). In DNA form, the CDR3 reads TGTGCCAGCTTAACCCCCGCCGAGGCTAATTCACCCCTCCACTTT. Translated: CASLTPAEANSPLHF.

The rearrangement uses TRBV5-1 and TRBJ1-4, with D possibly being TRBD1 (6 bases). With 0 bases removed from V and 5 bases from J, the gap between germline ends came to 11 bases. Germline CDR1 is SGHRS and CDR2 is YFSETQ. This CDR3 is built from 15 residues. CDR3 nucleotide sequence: TGCGCCAGCAGCTTGGGCCAGGGGCCCAATGAAAAACTGTTTTTT. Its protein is CASSLGQGPNEKLFF.

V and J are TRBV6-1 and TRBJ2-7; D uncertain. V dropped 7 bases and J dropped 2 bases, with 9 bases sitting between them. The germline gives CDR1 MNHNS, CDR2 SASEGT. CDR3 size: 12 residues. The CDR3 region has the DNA TGTGCCAGCATCCACCGAGCCTACGAGCAGTACTTC. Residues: CASIHRAYEQYF.

In DNA form, the CDR3 reads TGTGCCAGCAGCCCTGGGACAGGGGGGACCTACGAGCAGTACTTC. It encodes CASSPGTGGTYEQYF. The gene calls are TRBV11-2 and TRBJ2-7; the match to TRBD1 covers 11 bases. The CDR3 is made up of 15 amino acids. V lost 5 bases and J lost 2; bases outside the gene matches: 5. CDR1 is SGHAT and CDR2 is FQNNGV in the germline V gene.